The T cell receptor (beta chain) described here comes from a study of OX40 agonist ivuxolimab in advanced cancers. Background for the entire study: Ivuxolimab was a fully human IgG2 agonistic monoclonal antibody targeting the costimulatory receptor OX40 (CD134). The paper reports the monotherapy dose-escalation portion (N ≈ 52 patients) of the phase I ivuxolimab trial. Partial responses were achieved by three dose-escalation patients, of whom one had hepatocellular carcinoma and two had cutaneous melanoma. Peripheral TCRbeta sequencing aimed to test whether ivuxolimab altered TCR sequence diversity and caused clonal T-cell expansion. Intravenous ivuxolimab was administered to patients every 2 weeks at six dose levels: 0.01, 0.1, 0.3, 1.5, 3 and 10 mg/kg. Among the approximately 50 dose-escalation patients, some 20 had hepatocellular carcinoma, about 15 melanoma, 9 renal cell carcinoma and 9 head and neck cancer. The dose-escalation cohort was 80% to 90% male with a mean age of about 54 years, ranging from about 20 to 85. Prior anti-PD-1, anti-PD-L1 or anti-CTLA-4 therapy was permitted, and approximately 42% of dose-escalation patients had received checkpoint inhibitors.

V is cut by 3 bases and J by 5 bases, and the space between the germline ends is 7 bases. The CDR3 has 12 amino acids, counting the end cysteine and phenylalanine. Only CDR3 DNA is held: 36 bases, read in frame from base 1. The germline V gene encodes CDR1 LNHDA and CDR2 SQIVND (reference sequence). What the work shows at the level of the full study, not this receptor alone: The antigen specificity of the peripheral T cells that underwent clonal expansion was not determined. Low levels of normalized T-cell clonal expansion were also shown by some nonresponding patients. At doses from 0.1 to 3.0 mg/kg, clonal expansion was seen in both CD4+ and CD8+ blood T cells between baseline and week 6. Partial responders in the 0.1-3.0 mg/kg groups had among the lowest normalized peripheral clonal expansion, especially among CD8+ T cells. After ivuxolimab, expanded clones were on average more numerous among CD8+ T cells than among CD4+ T cells.

Genomic DNA was isolated from the sorted cells so that the TCRbeta CDR3 region could be sequenced. TCRbeta CDR3 regions were sequenced using the immunoSEQ Assay. TCRdb took this table from immuneACCESS and kept in-frame rearrangements with V and J called. Such tables lack part of the clones; where checked against another copy, unresolved V genes explain under half of the gap, and the rest is unexplained. For this sample the table gives approximately 64,000 clones, of which approximately 80% were detected only once. The ten biggest clones cover around 0.7% of the sample. As concerns this clone: There is no known antigen for this receptor. Qualities for individual bases were not recorded, and no much larger clone is one base off.

Patients with autoimmune disease history or receiving systemic immunosuppression were excluded from the trial. Peripheral blood for TCR sequencing was drawn from every dose cohort at baseline, at cycle 4 day 1 and at cycle 7 day 1. The samples were taken from a phase I, first-in-human, multicenter, open-label dose-escalation trial of ivuxolimab. Adults with locally advanced or metastatic melanoma, renal cell, hepatocellular, or head and neck squamous cell carcinoma were enrolled in the trial. Before TCR sequencing, CD4+ and CD8+ T cells were separately sorted from peripheral blood. This receptor was taken from an adult with an advanced solid tumor such as melanoma, head and neck, liver or kidney cancer. The source was CD4+ or CD8+ T cells sorted from blood, collected in a trial of the OX40 agonist ivuxolimab. Recombination linked TRBV19 to TRBJ1-1, with the identity of the D gene unclear. In nucleotides, the sequence is TGTGCCAGTAGTATTCCGAAGACTGAAGCTTTCTTT. This translates into CASSIPKTEAFF. Extended through the reference TRBV19 and TRBJ1-1 proteins, this CDR3 yields the full variable domain: DGGITQSPKYLFRKEGQNVTLSCEQNLNHDAMYWYRQDPGQGLRLIYYSQIVNDFQKGDIAEGYSVSREKKESFPLTVTSAQKNPTAFYLCASSIPKTEAFFGQGTRLTVV.